This entry concerns a single T cell receptor (beta chain). This record comes from a study of blood T cell repertoires in COVID-19. The wider study: Donors in the United States, Italy and Spain gave samples during acute or convalescent COVID-19. T cells, B-cell-depleted T cells, or PBMCs supplied cDNA or gDNA.

The authors' processing: It was from reference gene primer amplification that nucleated cell counts were estimated. Sequenced by immunoSEQ multiplex PCR; TCRdb stores in-frame clones only, minus some. V and J calls and clone size are as listed in that table; D and trimming were resolved from the DNA. The sample holds about 120,000 clones, 90% seen once. This receptor was obtained from a woman aged 55 to 70 with COVID-19, enrolled during active disease. Specimen: peripheral blood.

The CDR3 bases are TGTGCCAGCAGCAAAGTTACGGACAGCTTTAATGAAAAACTGTTTTTT. It yields the protein CASSKVTDSFNEKLFF. J is TRBJ1-4 and V is TRBV21-1; TRBD1 reflects the table's D call only, with no check against the DNA. TRBV21-1 is a listed pseudogene. This CDR3 spans 16 amino acids.